A selection of T cell receptor beta chains follows, all from one sample in a study of vaccination and CD4 T cells after COVID-19. Antigens of these TCRs are unknown. TCRdb ran MiXCR on the PCR reads and lists one entry per CDR3 protein. The repertoire holds around 10,000 distinct CDR3 sequences, with roughly half as singletons. The sample comprised CD4+ T cells from blood, cultured in vitro. These receptors were collected from a human donor who had recovered from COVID-19. CDR3s include the opening cysteine and the closing phenylalanine or tryptophan. The D gene is left open where the match is weak. Clone size is not always given. Where it is, it says once, few, many or a class for expanded clones.

>TRBV7-8|-|TRBJ1-3|-
TGTGCCAGCAGCTTAGGAAGGGTCCTCTCTGGAAACACCATATATTTT
CASSLGRVLSGNTIYF
>TRBV11-3|-|TRBJ1-6|-
TGTGCCAGCAGCTTAGTCCCGGCGGCGGCCCTCCACTTT
CASSLVPAAALHF
>TRBV6-1|TRBD1|TRBJ1-2|few
TGTGCCAGCAGTATCAGTACCGGGACAGGGCAGGGCGGCTACACCTTC
CASSISTGTGQGGYTF
>TRBV12-3/TRBV12-4|-|TRBJ2-3|-
TGTGCCAGCAGTGAGGAAACCTATACGCAGTATTTT
CASSEETYTQYF
>TRBV7-2|-|TRBJ1-2|-
TGTGCCAGCAGCCCCAAGAATCAGGGGTCCTATGGCTACACCTTC
CASSPKNQGSYGYTF
>TRBV7-6|TRBD2|TRBJ2-5|-
TGTGCCAGCAGCTTCCGGGGGGGACTAGCGGGAAATGGAGAGACCCAGTACTTC
CASSFRGGLAGNGETQYF
>TRBV6-2/TRBV6-3|TRBD1|TRBJ1-1|-
TGTGCCAGCAGTTACCTAACAGGGGGCGCGGACACTGAAGCTTTCTTT
CASSYLTGGADTEAFF
>TRBV6-1|TRBD1|TRBJ1-2|few
TGTGCCAGCAGCCCGGGGACAGGGGACCATGGCTACACCTTC
CASSPGTGDHGYTF
>TRBV6-2/TRBV6-3|TRBD1|TRBJ2-4|-
TGTGCCAGCAGGAGACAGGGCGAAAACATTCAGTACTTC
CASRRQGENIQYF
>TRBV5-1|-|TRBJ1-2|few
TGCGCCAGCAGCCCCCGGGAAAGAGAGATCTATGGCTACACCTTC
CASSPREREIYGYTF
>TRBV18|TRBD1|TRBJ2-5|medium-sized
TGTGCCAGCTCACCGGGGACAGAGGAGACCCAGTACTTC
CASSPGTEETQYF
>TRBV19|-|TRBJ1-2|once
TGTGCCAGTAGAAGACAGTTGTCTAACTATGGCTACACCTTC
CASRRQLSNYGYTF
>TRBV2|TRBD1|TRBJ2-3|few
TGTGCTAGCAGGGCCGGGACAGGGGCAGATACGCAGTATTTT
CASRAGTGADTQYF
>TRBV9|-|TRBJ2-2|medium-sized
TGTGCCAGCAGCGTGGAGGTTAACACCGGGGAGCTGTTTTTT
CASSVEVNTGELFF
>TRBV5-1|TRBD2|TRBJ2-5|-
TGCGCCAGCAGCCCAGGATCTAGCGGGGGGGCCCGGGAGACCCAGTACTTC
CASSPGSSGGARETQYF
>TRBV20-1|TRBD2|TRBJ2-1|-
TGCAGTGCTAATAGCGGGAGTGATGAGCAGTTCTTC
CSANSGSDEQFF
>TRBV10-3|TRBD1|TRBJ1-2|-
TGTGCCACAACAGGGCAGGGGGCTAACTATGGCTACACCTTC
CATTGQGANYGYTF
>TRBV24-1|-|TRBJ2-5|-
TGTGCCACCAGTGATTCAGGAAGGCCTGAGACCCAGTACTTC
CATSDSGRPETQYF
>TRBV6-2/TRBV6-3|-|TRBJ2-5|few
TGTGCCAGCACATACGGGGGCCAAGAGACCCAGTACTTC
CASTYGGQETQYF
>TRBV27|-|TRBJ1-5|once
TGTGCCAGCAGCCTAGAGAGCAATCAGCCCCAGCATTTT
CASSLESNQPQHF
>TRBV11-2|-|TRBJ1-1|few
TGTGCCAGCAGCTTAGTGAGAGGGCTGAACACTGAAGCTTTCTTT
CASSLVRGLNTEAFF
>TRBV7-6|-|TRBJ2-5|-
TGTGCCAGCAGCTACGCGCAGGGAGCCCCTCAAGAGACCCAGTACTTC
CASSYAQGAPQETQYF
>TRBV7-2|TRBD1|TRBJ1-2|few
TGTGCCAGCAGCTTGGGACAGGGGGTTTATGGCTACACCTTC
CASSLGQGVYGYTF
>TRBV10-3|-|TRBJ2-5|-
TGTGCCATCAGTGCCCAAGAGACCCAGTACTTC
CAISAQETQYF
>TRBV6-1|-|TRBJ1-5|-
TGTGCCAGCAGTGAAAGGTGGCAGCCCCAGCATTTT
CASSERWQPQHF
>TRBV20-1|-|TRBJ1-5|few
TGCAGTGCTAGGGGGGGGGCGACCCAGCCCCAGCATTTT
CSARGGATQPQHF
>TRBV5-8|-|TRBJ1-5|once
TGTGCCAGCAGCTTGGCGGTGGGCGGCAATCAGCCCCAGCATTTT
CASSLAVGGNQPQHF
>TRBV24-1|TRBD1|TRBJ2-2|-
TGTGCCACCAGTGATTTCGGGACAGCGAACACCGGGGAGCTGTTTTTT
CATSDFGTANTGELFF
>TRBV6-1|TRBD1|TRBJ1-4|-
TGTGCCACCCTAACGACAGGGAGCGAAAAACTGTTTTTT
CATLTTGSEKLFF
>TRBV6-5|-|TRBJ1-6|-
TGTGCCAGCAGTTACTCGACCGATTCACCCCTCCACTTT
CASSYSTDSPLHF
>TRBV11-2|-|TRBJ2-3|few
TGTGCCAGCAGCCTTAGATCTCAAGCGTATACGCAGTATTTT
CASSLRSQAYTQYF
>TRBV19|-|TRBJ1-4|-
TGTGCCAGTAGTCCCCGTTTGGTAGAAACGAATGAAAAACTGTTTTTT
CASSPRLVETNEKLFF
>TRBV20-1|TRBD1|TRBJ1-5|-
TGCAGTGCTAGAGTTGGGACAGGGCGGGGGGAGCCCCAGCATTTT
CSARVGTGRGEPQHF
>TRBV27|-|TRBJ2-1|-
TGTGCCAGCAGCCGAGCGAGGAGCTCCTACAATGAGCAGTTCTTC
CASSRARSSYNEQFF
>TRBV30|-|TRBJ1-1|few
TGTGCCTGCAGGGGCGGTGGCACTGAAGCTTTCTTT
CACRGGGTEAFF
>TRBV28|TRBD1|TRBJ1-5|-
TGTGCCAGCAGTTCCCTACCCGGGACAGGGAATCAGCCCCAGCATTTT
CASSSLPGTGNQPQHF
>TRBV27|TRBD1|TRBJ1-3|few
TGTGCCAGCAGTTCATACAGGGGGGCGAACACCATATATTTT
CASSSYRGANTIYF
>TRBV4-2|TRBD1|TRBJ1-1|-
TGTGCCAGCGGCCCCAGACAGGGGGCAACTGAAGCTTTCTTT
CASGPRQGATEAFF
>TRBV20-1|-|TRBJ1-3|-
TGCAGTGCTAGAGGGATCGCCTCTGGAAACACCATATATTTT
CSARGIASGNTIYF
>TRBV7-4|-|TRBJ1-1|-
TGTGCCAGCAGGTTCGCAGGAAACACTGAAGCTTTCTTT
CASRFAGNTEAFF
>TRBV12-5|-|TRBJ2-3|-
TGTGCTAGTGGTTTGGGTCGTAGCACAGATACGCAGTATTTT
CASGLGRSTDTQYF
>TRBV12-3/TRBV12-4|-|TRBJ2-2|few
TGTGCCAGCAGTTTAGGAAGTGGTGCGTTATCCCCCGGGGAGCTGTTTTTT
CASSLGSGALSPGELFF
>TRBV20-1|-|TRBJ1-1|-
TGCAGTGCTAGAGAACCCGGGACGAACACTGAAGCTTTCTTT
CSAREPGTNTEAFF
>TRBV6-1|-|TRBJ1-2|few
TGTGCCTCCGCGAGGGGCGACGCTAACTATGGCTACACCTTC
CASARGDANYGYTF
>TRBV6-5|TRBD2|TRBJ2-3|-
TGTGCCAGCAGTTCCCGAGGGACTAGCGGGAGGGCGGCAGATACGCAGTATTTT
CASSSRGTSGRAADTQYF
>TRBV19|-|TRBJ1-5|-
TGTGCCAGTAGTTCTCGGACCCGGGGATATCAGCCCCAGCATTTT
CASSSRTRGYQPQHF
>TRBV7-9|-|TRBJ2-5|-
TGTGCCAGCAGCTCCGGGACTCTACACGGGGAGACCCAGTACTTC
CASSSGTLHGETQYF
>TRBV19|-|TRBJ2-2|-
TGTGCCAGTAGTACCCTCGCGAACACCGGGGAGCTGTTTTTT
CASSTLANTGELFF
>TRBV9|-|TRBJ1-3|-
TGTGCCAGCAGCCCGGGAGAGCAACCTGGAAACACCATATATTTT
CASSPGEQPGNTIYF
>TRBV2|TRBD1|TRBJ1-2|-
TGTGCCAGCATTTCAGGGGGGAATGGCTACACCTTC
CASISGGNGYTF
>TRBV28|-|TRBJ1-1|-
TGTGCCAGCACGCGGACGGCGAACACTGAAGCTTTCTTT
CASTRTANTEAFF
>TRBV20-1|TRBD1|TRBJ1-2|-
TGCAGTGCTAATCTCCGGGACAGTTCATATGGCTACACCTTC
CSANLRDSSYGYTF
>TRBV30|-|TRBJ1-2|-
TGTGCCTGGAGTGTACAAGCTAACTATGGCTACACCTTC
CAWSVQANYGYTF
>TRBV7-2|-|TRBJ1-1|-
TGTGCCAGCAGCTTTCGGGTAATGAACACTGAAGCTTTCTTT
CASSFRVMNTEAFF
>TRBV10-2|-|TRBJ2-2|few
TGCGCCAGCAGTGAACAGGGGGGGGGGGAGCTGTTTTTT
CASSEQGGGELFF
>TRBV7-2|-|TRBJ2-1|once
TGTGCCAGCAGCTTATCTAAGGGAGGACATGAGCAGTTCTTC
CASSLSKGGHEQFF
>TRBV19|TRBD1|TRBJ1-1|few
TGTGCCAGTAGAATGGGGACAGGGGGCTTGAGGACTGAAGCTTTCTTT
CASRMGTGGLRTEAFF
>TRBV12-3/TRBV12-4|TRBD2|TRBJ2-2|few
TGTGCCAGCAGTCGACTAGCGGGGGGGCCCCTCGGGGAGCTGTTTTTT
CASSRLAGGPLGELFF
>TRBV6-5|TRBD2|TRBJ2-1|-
TGTGCCAGCAGTTTCGGACTAGCGATATACAATGAGCAGTTCTTC
CASSFGLAIYNEQFF